This entry is about one TCR beta chain. This CDR3 spans 13 amino acids. Trimming stripped 2 bases from V and 3 bases from J, with 8 bases between. Germline V gene lookup returns CDR1 SGHDN and CDR2 FVKESK. The source of the sample is a study of beta chain features in type 1 diabetes. The investigators reverse transcribed all of the isolated RNA, so they sequenced expressed TCRB transcripts. Assay used: immunoSEQ multiplex PCR; TCRdb lists only in-frame clones, some missing. The sample yields around 430,000 clones, 30% seen once. This receptor was obtained from a man younger than 35 in good health. The chain employs TRBV14 and TRBJ2-7; possibly TRBD1 for D (5 bases). The specimen sequenced was naive CD4+ T cells from blood. In nucleotides, the CDR3 is TGTGCCAGCAGCCAAACTCAGGGCTACGAGCAGTACTTC. The encoded protein is CASSQTQGYEQYF.